The table lists the clone carrying this TCR beta chain with many counts. As yet, its antigen is unknown. Germline lookup yields CDR1 KGHSH and CDR2 LQKENI. The CDR3 has 13 amino acids. V was cut by 3 bases and J by 8 bases, with 13 bases left in between. This specimen comes from a study of T-cell reconstitution after alpha-beta-depleted transplantation in children. The authors prepared the TCRbeta library with unique molecular identifiers. TCRdb re-called the PCR reads through MiXCR, storing one row per CDR3 protein. The profile shows about 160,000 distinct CDR3 sequences, 11% of them singletons. General observations from the study: Reported findings indicate that, about two months after transplant, alpha-beta T cells came from several hundred expanded clones, which were derived from non-depleted graft cells. Where some patients showed high TCRbeta diversity at day 60, it came from recipient T cells and thymic progenitors that had survived. At the one-year point after transplant, T-cell counts and TCRbeta diversity were found to come mostly from T cells that had been newly produced.

Here the sequenced sample was PBMCs, taken before TCRalphabeta/CD19-depleted stem cell transplant. This sequence was found in a boy aged 2 to 10 with acute myeloid leukemia, due to receive a stem cell transplant. The chain uses TRBV18 and TRBJ1-1; D gene unclear. This CDR3 is CASSPVHTAEAFF. The DNA of the CDR3 is TGTGCCAGCTCACCGGTGCATACAGCCGAAGCTTTCTTT.